Listed below are T cell receptor beta chains from one sample, sequenced in a study of T-cell memory formation after mild COVID-19. TCRdb recomputed calls from the 5' RACE reads with MiXCR, one row per CDR3 protein. The table includes around 250,000 distinct CDR3 sequences, over 15% detected once. The sequencing input was PBMCs or a T cell subset sorted from them (not recorded which). The receptors derive from an adult woman who had mild COVID-19 (a few samples of this study predate the infection). Cell type and time point are not known. The CDR3 runs from the conserved cysteine through the conserved F or W. Each record gives: V gene, J gene, clone size, D gene, CDR3 DNA, CDR3 protein. The D gene is left open where the match is weak. For some rows the clone size is stated as once, few or many, or as a class when expanded; others skip it.

V gene: TRBV4-3
J gene: TRBJ2-3
clone size: .
D gene: .
CDR3 DNA: TGCGCCAGCAGCCAAGGTACTGGCACAGATACGCAGTATTTT
CDR3 protein: CASSQGTGTDTQYF

V gene: TRBV3-1
J gene: TRBJ1-1
clone size: .
D gene: TRBD1
CDR3 DNA: TGTGCCAGCAGCCAGGGTAATGGACAGGGCATGAACACTGAAGCTTTCTTT
CDR3 protein: CASSQGNGQGMNTEAFF

V gene: TRBV5-5
J gene: TRBJ2-7
clone size: .
D gene: .
CDR3 DNA: TGTGCCAGCAGCCCGGGGACTCAATCCTACGAGCAGTACTTC
CDR3 protein: CASSPGTQSYEQYF

V gene: TRBV18
J gene: TRBJ1-1
clone size: medium-sized
D gene: .
CDR3 DNA: TGTGCCAGCTCACCACCCGGGGGGGGCACTGAAGCTTTCTTT
CDR3 protein: CASSPPGGGTEAFF

V gene: TRBV7-2
J gene: TRBJ2-3
clone size: few
D gene: TRBD2
CDR3 DNA: TGTGCCAGCAGCAAGGGACTAGAAGATACGCAGTATTTT
CDR3 protein: CASSKGLEDTQYF

V gene: TRBV20-1
J gene: TRBJ1-1
clone size: few
D gene: .
CDR3 DNA: TGCAGTGCTAGGAAAGTTCCTGAAGCTTTCTTT
CDR3 protein: CSARKVPEAFF

V gene: TRBV3-1
J gene: TRBJ1-2
clone size: .
D gene: TRBD1
CDR3 DNA: TGTGCCAGCAGCCAAGACCTGGACAGGGTCAGTGGCTACACCTTC
CDR3 protein: CASSQDLDRVSGYTF

V gene: TRBV7-9
J gene: TRBJ2-1
clone size: many
D gene: TRBD1
CDR3 DNA: TGTGCCAGCAGCTCCGGGACCGGGACAGGGTCCAATGAGCAGTTCTTC
CDR3 protein: CASSSGTGTGSNEQFF

V gene: TRBV7-9
J gene: TRBJ2-2
clone size: few
D gene: TRBD2
CDR3 DNA: TGTGCCAGCAGCTCCTTCGGGACTAGCGGGAGTGGCACCGGGGAGCTGTTTTTT
CDR3 protein: CASSSFGTSGSGTGELFF

V gene: TRBV5-1
J gene: TRBJ2-7
clone size: many
D gene: .
CDR3 DNA: TGCGCCAGCAGCTTGGGGGGCGACTACGAGCAGTACTTC
CDR3 protein: CASSLGGDYEQYF